The 9 T cell receptor beta chains below were found in one sample sequenced in a study of identical twins. TCRdb re-analysed the 5' RACE reads in MiXCR, keeping a single row per CDR3 protein. The table records over 200,000 distinct CDR3 sequences, less than 10% of them present only once. Sequenced sample: memory (CD45RO+) T cells sorted from blood. All receptors come from a woman between 18 and 29 years old in good health.

This sequence joins TRBV7-3 and TRBJ2-1; 8 nucleotides line up with TRBD2. The CDR3 sequence is 14 residues long. V lost 1 base to trimming and J lost 7 bases; unmatched junction nucleotides: 3. The germline gives CDR1 SGHTA, CDR2 FQGTGA. CDR3 loop: CASSLSGGKNEQFF. The CDR3, as DNA: TGTGCCAGCAGCTTAAGCGGGGGGAAGAATGAGCAGTTCTTC.

The rearrangement uses TRBV6-2 or TRBV6-3 and TRBJ2-1; 9 nucleotides match TRBD2. The CDR3 has 14 residues. V lost 6 bases and J lost 8; bases outside the gene matches: 8. Germline CDR1 is MNHEY and CDR2 is SVGEGT. CDR3 in amino acids: CASSRLAEGDEQFF. In nucleotides, the CDR3 is TGTGCCAGCAGCCGACTAGCGGAGGGGGATGAGCAGTTCTTC.

This clonotype was counted a few times. The chain couples TRBV20-1 to TRBJ2-2; 10 bases agree with TRBD2. This CDR3 is 18 amino acids long. V shed 3 bases and J 2 bases; nucleotides not matched to a gene: 12. In germline, CDR1 is DFQATT, CDR2 SNEGSKA (reference sequence). The CDR3 here is CSASPLAGVRSNTGELFF. CDR3 bases: TGCAGTGCTAGTCCCCTAGCGGGAGTTCGTAGCAACACCGGGGAGCTGTTTTTT.

J is TRBJ2-2 and V is TRBV29-1, with D possibly matching TRBD1 (6 bases). The CDR3 covers 14 residues. CDR1 and CDR2 from the germline V gene are SQVTM and ANQGSEA. V lost 4 bases and J 2 bases, leaving 11 bases between the germline ends. This chain's CDR3 is CSVGRDTNTGELFF. CDR3 in DNA: TGCAGCGTTGGCCGGGACACTAACACCGGGGAGCTGTTTTTT.

V usage is TRBV9 and J usage is TRBJ1-3; 9 positions agree with TRBD1. Trimming removed 4 bases from V and 2 bases from J; junction bases left unmatched: 1. The CDR3 has 14 residues. Germline V gives CDR1 SGDLS, CDR2 YYNGEE. The CDR3 nucleotides are TGTGCCAGCAGCCGGGACAGGGCTGGAAACACCATATATTTT. As protein: CASSRDRAGNTIYF.

This clonotype came up a few times. The CDR3 DNA is TGCGCCAGCAGCTTGGTGGGACTAGCGGGGGGGCAGGGTGAGCAGTTCTTC. Its translation is CASSLVGLAGGQGEQFF. V usage is TRBV5-1 and J usage is TRBJ2-1; 16 bases align to TRBD2. CDR1 is SGHRS, CDR2 YFSETQ, per germline. J gave up 9 bases and V 0 bases, and 6 bases lay outside the gene matches. This CDR3 comprises 17 residues.

The chain has TRBV20-1 and TRBJ2-7, with 8 bases identical to TRBD1. From germline, CDR1 is DFQATT and CDR2 SNEGSKA (reference sequence). The CDR3 covers 16 residues. With 3 bases clipped from V and 4 bases from J, the junction kept 14 bases outside the gene matches. CDR3 in amino acids: CSARKRQGQVLYEQYF. The CDR3 DNA reads as TGCAGTGCTAGGAAACGACAGGGGCAGGTGTTATACGAGCAGTACTTC.

The chain has TRBV21-1 and TRBJ2-7; no DNA check was done on the table's D call, TRBD1. TRBV21-1 is a pseudogene locus. This CDR3 comprises 14 residues. The CDR3 spells CASRVTGKPYEQYF. The CDR3, as DNA: TGTGCCAGCAGGGTAACAGGGAAGCCTTACGAGCAGTACTTC.

This clonotype came up a few times. The chain joins TRBV2 to TRBJ2-7, with 10 bases identical to TRBD1. V shed 6 bases, J shed 6 bases, and the junction held 5 bases outside the gene matches. This CDR3 comprises 13 residues. The germline gives CDR1 SNHLY, CDR2 FYNNEI. CDR3 residues: CASRGDRGSEQYF. In nucleotides, the CDR3 is TGTGCCAGCAGGGGGGACAGGGGTTCCGAGCAGTACTTC.